The clone carrying this T cell receptor beta chain was found many times. Its antigen is not known. The data stem from a study of blood T cells in healthy people across ages. PCR was performed a second time for about 7 to 11 cycles using a sample-barcoded 5' primer and a J-beta primer mix. TCRdb independently ran MiXCR on the 5' RACE reads; one entry per CDR3 protein. The sample shows 550,000 to 800,000 distinct CDR3 sequences, 32% of them seen only once. Study-wide findings and caveats: It was the long-lived donors that had more naive CD4+ cells and higher diversity than aged donors.

The specimen was blood. The receptor was isolated from a woman of 80 years or more in good health.

Written as DNA, the CDR3 is TGTGCCAGCAGCACCCGACAGGGACCAAATGAGCAGTTCTTC. Its translation is CASSTRQGPNEQFF. This chain joins TRBV9 and TRBJ2-1; 7 nucleotides line up with TRBD1. This CDR3 has 14 residues. The junction had 8 bases not matched to a gene; V was cut back by 4 bases and J by 7 bases. Per the germline V gene, CDR1 is SGDLS and CDR2 is YYNGEE.